This entry lists 22 T cell receptor beta chains sequenced from one sample in a study of T cells expressing NK-cell markers. TCRdb reprocessed the 5' RACE reads and keeps a single row for each CDR3 protein, giving no DNA. Its listing shows around 470,000 distinct CDR3 sequences. Sequences were obtained from blood T cells: a sorted CD56 or NKG2C T cell subset, CD4+ or CD8+ T cells, or bulk PBMC T cells (not recorded which). Receptor source: a woman aged 50 to 60 in good health.

The chain couples TRBV12-3 or TRBV12-4 to TRBJ1-4; TCRdb calls TRBD1, which cannot be checked without DNA. This CDR3 contains 14 residues. The CDR3: CASSKGGNSEKLFF.

This chain uses TRBV12-3 or TRBV12-4 with TRBJ1-5; the TRBD1 assignment by TCRdb is unverifiable without DNA. The CDR3 sequence is 15 residues long. CDR3 sequence: CASRSRGHDNQPQHF.

V and J are TRBV12-3 or TRBV12-4 and TRBJ2-2; TCRdb gives TRBD1 as the D gene, but with no DNA this cannot be confirmed. This CDR3 comprises 17 residues. The chain's CDR3 is CASTVGTGWFGTGELFF.

The chain joins TRBV12-3 or TRBV12-4 to TRBJ1-5. The CDR3 is made up of 13 amino acids. This chain's CDR3 is CASSTYPNQPQHF.

The chain links TRBV19 to TRBJ2-5; the TCRdb call, TRBD1, lacks DNA for checking. The CDR3 runs 13 residues. Germline V lookup: CDR1 LNHDA, CDR2 SQIVND (reference sequence). The CDR3 reads CASNRGRGETQYF.

The rearrangement links TRBV5-1 to TRBJ1-1. CDR3 length equals 13 residues. Germline assignment: CDR1 SGHRS and CDR2 YFSETQ. CDR3 region: CASSLGLNTEAFF.

The genes are TRBV14 and TRBJ2-1; the D call from TCRdb, TRBD1, cannot be confirmed without DNA. Germline CDR1 reads SGHDN; CDR2 reads FVKESK. This CDR3 is built from 12 residues. The chain's CDR3 is CASSQGTGEQFF.

The chain combines TRBV20-1 with TRBJ2-3; TCRdb lists TRBD2, though no DNA is available to test this call. The V gene's germline CDR1 is DFQATT and CDR2 SNEGSKA (reference sequence). The CDR3 totals 17 residues. The CDR3 sequence is CSATMPLAGDITDTQYF.

The V call is TRBV24-1, the J call TRBJ2-3; the D call from TCRdb, TRBD1, cannot be confirmed without DNA. The CDR3 loop spans 14 amino acids. The germline V gene encodes CDR1 KGHDR and CDR2 SFDVKD. The CDR3: CATSLDRDTDTQYF.

V usage is TRBV5-1 and J usage is TRBJ2-7; TCRdb indicates TRBD2, and absent DNA this call remains unverified. Germline V gene data show CDR1 as SGHRS and CDR2 as YFSETQ. This CDR3 is 14 amino acids long. The CDR3 spells CASSFGLADYEQYF.

The rearrangement links TRBV27 to TRBJ2-1; TCRdb returns TRBD2, unconfirmable since there is no DNA. The germline V gene encodes CDR1 MNHEY and CDR2 SMNVEV (reference sequence). The CDR3 runs to 17 residues. CDR3 loop: CASSLRALAGGPYEQFF.

The chain links TRBV10-1 to TRBJ2-1; TCRdb lists TRBD1, though no DNA is available to test this call. Germline V CDR1 and CDR2: WNHNN, SYGVQD (reference sequence). CDR3 length: 12 residues. The CDR3 reads CASKGQGGKQFF.

The V call is TRBV11-2, the J call TRBJ2-6; TCRdb's D gene call, TRBD2, goes unchecked for lack of DNA. CDR1 and CDR2 from the germline V gene are SGHAT and FQNNGV. The CDR3 is 16 residues long. The CDR3 sequence is CASSWERASGANVLTF.

The chain is built from TRBV3-1 and TRBJ2-1; TCRdb reports TRBD2, a call that lacks DNA to check it against. CDR1 and CDR2 from the germline V gene are LGHDT and YNNKEL (reference sequence). The CDR3 extends over 15 amino acids. The CDR3 is CASSNSGGSYNEQFF.

The CDR3 protein is CSASRGQDSPLHF. The chain has TRBV29-1 and TRBJ1-6; TCRdb designates TRBD1, a call that cannot be tested without DNA. Germline lookup yields CDR1 SQVTM and CDR2 ANQGSEA. CDR3 length equals 13 residues.

The rearrangement uses TRBV2 and TRBJ1-2; TCRdb's assignment of TRBD1 cannot be checked, as there is no DNA. The germline V gene encodes CDR1 SNHLY and CDR2 FYNNEI. This CDR3 has 13 residues. CDR3 region: CASRPTGELSYTF.

The V gene is TRBV29-1, the J gene TRBJ1-1; TCRdb indicates TRBD1, and absent DNA this call remains unverified. Per germline, CDR1 SQVTM and CDR2 ANQGSEA. The CDR3 runs to 15 residues. The CDR3 loop reads CSVIPGSIMNTEAFF.

The chain is built from TRBV7-3 and TRBJ2-6; TCRdb proposes TRBD1, but this gene call is untestable without DNA. Germline loops: CDR1 SGHTA, CDR2 FQGTGA. The CDR3 has 15 amino acids. CDR3: CASSTQGAGANVLTF.

The chain links TRBV11-2 to TRBJ2-5; TCRdb lists TRBD2, though no DNA is available to test this call. CDR1 is SGHAT, CDR2 FQNNGV, per germline. CDR3 length: 17 amino acids. CDR3: CASSLDTTSALGETQYF.

The V gene is TRBV3-1, the J gene TRBJ1-1. Germline V gene data show CDR1 as LGHDT and CDR2 as YNNKEL (reference sequence). The CDR3 has 11 residues. CDR3 residues: CASSQDAQAFF.

This chain connects TRBV24-1 to TRBJ2-1; without DNA, the TCRdb call of TRBD2 cannot be checked. The CDR3 spans 20 residues. The germline V gene has CDR1 KGHDR and CDR2 SFDVKD. The CDR3 loop is CATSDPTPLTSREGYNEQFF.

The chain uses TRBV4-1 and TRBJ2-2; TCRdb proposes TRBD2, but this gene call is untestable without DNA. Germline lookup yields CDR1 MGHRA and CDR2 YSYEKL. This CDR3 region has 14 residues. CDR3 amino acids: CASSHGRWAGELFF.